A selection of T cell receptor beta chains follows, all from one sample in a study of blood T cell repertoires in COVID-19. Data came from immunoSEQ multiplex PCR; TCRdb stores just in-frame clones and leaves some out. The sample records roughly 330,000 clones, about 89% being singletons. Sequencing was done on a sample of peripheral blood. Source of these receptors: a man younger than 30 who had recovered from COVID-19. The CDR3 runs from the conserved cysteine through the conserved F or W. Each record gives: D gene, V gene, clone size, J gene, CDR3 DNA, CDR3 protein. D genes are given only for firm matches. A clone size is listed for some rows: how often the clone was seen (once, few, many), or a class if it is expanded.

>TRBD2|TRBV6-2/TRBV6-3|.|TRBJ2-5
TGTGCCAGCAGTTATGCGGGGGGGTACCAAGAGACCCAGTACTTC
CASSYAGGYQETQYF
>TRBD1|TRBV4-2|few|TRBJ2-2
TGTGCCAGCAGCCAGGACCCTTTGGGACAGGGGGCCGGGGAGCTGTTTTTT
CASSQDPLGQGAGELFF
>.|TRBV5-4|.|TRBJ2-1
TGTGCCAGCAGCTTGTGGATGAACAGGGAGCAGTTCTTC
CASSLWMNREQFF
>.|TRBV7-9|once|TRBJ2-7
TGTGCCAGCAGCCTAAGCGCAGGGTACGAGCAGTACTTC
CASSLSAGYEQYF
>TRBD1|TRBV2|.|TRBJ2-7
TGTGCCAGTAATCGGGACAGGGGCGACGAGCAGTACTTC
CASNRDRGDEQYF
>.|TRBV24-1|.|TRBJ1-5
TGTGCCACCGGTGATTCGGGGCAGCCCCAGCATTTT
CATGDSGQPQHF
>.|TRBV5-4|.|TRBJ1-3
TGTGCCAGCGGATTGACAGGAAACACCATATATTTT
CASGLTGNTIYF
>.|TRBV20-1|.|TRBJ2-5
TGCAGTGCCAACAGCCAAGAGACCCAGTACTTC
CSANSQETQYF
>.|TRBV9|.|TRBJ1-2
TGTGCCAGCAGCGGCGTGGGGGCGGGTTATGGCTACACCTTC
CASSGVGAGYGYTF
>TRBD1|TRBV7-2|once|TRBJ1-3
TGTGCCAGCAGCGGACAGGGCGCTGGAAACACCATATATTTT
CASSGQGAGNTIYF
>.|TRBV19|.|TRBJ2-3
TGTGCCAGTAGTAAAGTACGAGCCCATCACGATACGCAGTATTTT
CASSKVRAHHDTQYF
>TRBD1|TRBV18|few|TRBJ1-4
TGTGCCAGCTCTCCCTTGACAGGGACTAATGAAAAACTGTTTTTT
CASSPLTGTNEKLFF
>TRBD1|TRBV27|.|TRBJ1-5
TGTGCCAGCAGTTTATCTGGGACAGGGAAACAGCCCCAGCATTTT
CASSLSGTGKQPQHF
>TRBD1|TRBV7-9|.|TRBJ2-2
TGTGCCAGCAGCTTAGTTCAGGGGGACACCGGGGAGCTGTTTTTT
CASSLVQGDTGELFF
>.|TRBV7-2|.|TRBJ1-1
TGTGCCAGCGGGTTCTTTGGGGGGGACGAAGCTTTCTTT
CASGFFGGDEAFF
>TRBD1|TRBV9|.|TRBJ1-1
TGTGCCAGCAGCGTAGGGGACAGGCTGAACACTGAAGCTTTCTTT
CASSVGDRLNTEAFF
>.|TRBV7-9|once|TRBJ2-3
TGTGCCAGCAGCCCCCAGCTCTGGGAGCATACGCAGTATTTT
CASSPQLWEHTQYF
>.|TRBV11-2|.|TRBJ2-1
TGTGCCAGCAGCGCCCCGGTGCGGGGAGACAATGAGCAGTTCTTC
CASSAPVRGDNEQFF
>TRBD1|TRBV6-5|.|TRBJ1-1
TGTGCCAGCAGTTATGGGACAGAGAACACTGAAGCTTTCTTT
CASSYGTENTEAFF
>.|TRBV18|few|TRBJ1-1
TGTGCCAGCTCTCTAGGTGAGGACACTGAAGCTTTCTTT
CASSLGEDTEAFF
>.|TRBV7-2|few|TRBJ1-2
TGTGCCAGCAGCTTAGAAGGCAGGGCCGACTATGGCTACACCTTC
CASSLEGRADYGYTF